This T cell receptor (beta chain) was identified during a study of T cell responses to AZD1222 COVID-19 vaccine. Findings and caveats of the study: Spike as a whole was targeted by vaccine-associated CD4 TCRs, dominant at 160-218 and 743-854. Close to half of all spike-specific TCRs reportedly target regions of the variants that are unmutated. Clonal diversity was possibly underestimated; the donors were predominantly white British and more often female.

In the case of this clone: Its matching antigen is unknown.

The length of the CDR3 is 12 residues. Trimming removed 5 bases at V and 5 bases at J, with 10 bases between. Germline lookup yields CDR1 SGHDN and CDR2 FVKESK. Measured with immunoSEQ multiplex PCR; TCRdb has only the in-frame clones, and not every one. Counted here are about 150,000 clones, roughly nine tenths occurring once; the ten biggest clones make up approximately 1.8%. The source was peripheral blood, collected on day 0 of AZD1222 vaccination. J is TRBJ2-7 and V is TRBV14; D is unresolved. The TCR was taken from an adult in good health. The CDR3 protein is CASSGFSDEQYF. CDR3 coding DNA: TGTGCCAGCAGCGGATTTTCGGACGAGCAGTACTTC.